The following is a TCR beta chain sequence with its context. What it recognizes is unknown. The data stem from a study of cytotoxic CD8 clonotypes in ibrutinib-treated CLL. TCRdb keeps only in-frame clones here, not all; method: immunoSEQ multiplex PCR. The sample yields approximately 130,000 clones, roughly 84% seen once. Broader study findings: Once treatment began, public clonotypes, which were uncommon, contracted or stayed stable.

Germline V gives CDR1 MGHDK, CDR2 SYGVNS. The CDR3 extends over 15 amino acids. V lost 7 bases to trimming and J lost 0 bases; unmatched junction nucleotides: 6. This receptor was obtained from a human donor with chronic lymphocytic leukemia. V usage is TRBV25-1 and J usage is TRBJ1-5; 7 bases match TRBD1. Material: PBMCs, obtained after 24 months of ibrutinib treatment. For the CDR3, the DNA is TGTGCCAGCATCAGACAGGGCCATAGCAATCAGCCCCAGCATTTT. As protein: CASIRQGHSNQPQHF.